This TCR beta chain was captured in a study of cytomegalovirus exposure and HLA in healthy donors. Primers for the PCR totalled 60 Vbeta and 13 Jbeta. Measured with immunoSEQ multiplex PCR; TCRdb has only the in-frame clones, and not every one. The sample holds approximately 100,000 clones, roughly four fifths seen once. This clone was recorded only once. The germline CDR1 and CDR2 sequences are KGHSH and LQKENI. This CDR3 has 16 residues. Unmatched junction bases numbered 16, after V lost 4 bases and J lost 7 bases. The rearrangement joins TRBV18 to TRBJ2-7; 7 bases are a match to TRBD2. Sequenced input: PBMCs. This TCR was recovered from a man aged 45 to 65 in good health and CMV-seronegative. The CDR3 is CASSRENGVLGGEQYF. CDR3 nucleotide sequence: TGTGCCAGCTCACGGGAGAATGGGGTGCTCGGGGGGGAGCAGTACTTC.